A single sample gave rise to the 3 T cell receptor beta chains below, sequenced in a study of neoadjuvant anti-PD-1 for oral cavity cancer. This table comes from immunoSEQ multiplex PCR, and its TCRdb copy is limited to in-frame clones, with some not included. The table lists about 72,000 clones, 65% to 85% of them singletons. This specimen consisted of PBMCs, obtained before nivolumab (anti-PD-1) treatment. These receptors were obtained from a person aged 40 to 85 with oral cavity squamous cell carcinoma.

This clone was seen a few times. At the DNA level, this CDR3 is encoded by other sequences in the same sample as well. The CDR3 DNA follows: TGTGCCAGCAGCTTGTTCCTGGGGACTGAAGCTTTCTTT. Protein product: CASSLFLGTEAFF. The chain recombines TRBV5-6 with TRBJ1-1; no clear D. Trimming cost V 1 base and J 5 bases, with 9 bases left between them. Germline V gene data show CDR1 as SGHDT and CDR2 as YYEEEE. There are 13 residues in the CDR3.

This chain uses TRBV10-1 with TRBJ2-3; 11 bases are shared with TRBD1. V lost 6 bases and J lost 3; bases outside the gene matches: 8. Per germline, CDR1 WNHNN and CDR2 SYGVQD (reference sequence). The CDR3 runs 16 residues. The CDR3 reads CASSPPGQGGTDTQYF. The CDR3 nucleotides are TGCGCCAGCAGCCCGCCGGGACAGGGGGGAACAGATACGCAGTATTTT.

The chain carries TRBV19 and TRBJ2-7; 8 nucleotides align to TRBD1. The CDR3 has 14 residues. Germline V gene lookup returns CDR1 LNHDA and CDR2 SQIVND (reference sequence). Trimming cost V 5 bases and J 3 bases; bases outside gene matches: 6. CDR3 protein: CASSGQGADYEQYF. The CDR3 DNA is TGTGCCAGTAGTGGGCAGGGGGCTGACTACGAGCAGTACTTC.